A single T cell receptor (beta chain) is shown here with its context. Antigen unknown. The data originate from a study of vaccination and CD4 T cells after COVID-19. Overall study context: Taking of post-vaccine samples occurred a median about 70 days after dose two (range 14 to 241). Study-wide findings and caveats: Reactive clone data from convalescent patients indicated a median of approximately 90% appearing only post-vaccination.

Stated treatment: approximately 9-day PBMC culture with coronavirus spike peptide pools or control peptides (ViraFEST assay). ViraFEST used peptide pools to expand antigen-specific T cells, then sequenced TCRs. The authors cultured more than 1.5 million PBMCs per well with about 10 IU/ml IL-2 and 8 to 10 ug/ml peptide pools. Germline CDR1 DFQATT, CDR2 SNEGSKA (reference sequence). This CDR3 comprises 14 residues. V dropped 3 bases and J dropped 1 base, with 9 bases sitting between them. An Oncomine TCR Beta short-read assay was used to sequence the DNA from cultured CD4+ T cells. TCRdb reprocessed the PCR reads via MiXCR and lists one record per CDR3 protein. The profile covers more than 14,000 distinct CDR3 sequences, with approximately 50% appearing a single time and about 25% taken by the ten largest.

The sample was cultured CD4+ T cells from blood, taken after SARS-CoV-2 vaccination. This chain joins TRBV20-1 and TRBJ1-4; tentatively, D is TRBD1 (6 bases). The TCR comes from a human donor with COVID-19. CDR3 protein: CSASQGRTNEKLFF. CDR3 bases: TGCAGTGCTAGTCAGGGGAGAACTAATGAAAAACTGTTTTTT.